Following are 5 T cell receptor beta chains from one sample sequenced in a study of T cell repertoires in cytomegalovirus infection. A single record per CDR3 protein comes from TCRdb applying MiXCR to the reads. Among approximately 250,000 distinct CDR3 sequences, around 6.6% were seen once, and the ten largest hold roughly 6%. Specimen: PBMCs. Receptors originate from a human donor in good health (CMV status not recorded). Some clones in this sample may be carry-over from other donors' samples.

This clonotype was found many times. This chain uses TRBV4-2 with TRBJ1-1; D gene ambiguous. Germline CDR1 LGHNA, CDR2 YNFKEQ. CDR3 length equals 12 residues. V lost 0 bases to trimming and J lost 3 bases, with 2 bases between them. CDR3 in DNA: TGTGCCAGCAGCCAAGAGTACACTGAAGCTTTCTTT. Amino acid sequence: CASSQEYTEAFF.

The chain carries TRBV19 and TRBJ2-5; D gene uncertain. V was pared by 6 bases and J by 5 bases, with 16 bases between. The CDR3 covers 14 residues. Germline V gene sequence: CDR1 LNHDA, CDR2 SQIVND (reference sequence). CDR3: CASSPKAATETQYF. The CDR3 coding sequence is TGTGCCAGTAGCCCAAAGGCGGCTACTGAGACCCAGTACTTC.

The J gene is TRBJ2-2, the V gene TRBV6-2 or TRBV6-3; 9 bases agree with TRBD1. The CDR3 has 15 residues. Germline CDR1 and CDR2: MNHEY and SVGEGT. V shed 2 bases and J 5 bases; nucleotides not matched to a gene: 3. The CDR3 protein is CASSYGDRVTGELFF. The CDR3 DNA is TGTGCCAGCAGTTACGGGGACAGGGTGACCGGGGAGCTGTTTTTT.

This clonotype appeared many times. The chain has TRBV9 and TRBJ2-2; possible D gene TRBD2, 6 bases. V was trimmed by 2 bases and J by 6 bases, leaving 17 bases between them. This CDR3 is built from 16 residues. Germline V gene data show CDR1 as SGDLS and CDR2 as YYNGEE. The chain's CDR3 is CASSVAGTPTSGELFF. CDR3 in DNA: TGTGCCAGCAGCGTGGCCGGGACTCCGACCTCCGGGGAGCTGTTTTTT.

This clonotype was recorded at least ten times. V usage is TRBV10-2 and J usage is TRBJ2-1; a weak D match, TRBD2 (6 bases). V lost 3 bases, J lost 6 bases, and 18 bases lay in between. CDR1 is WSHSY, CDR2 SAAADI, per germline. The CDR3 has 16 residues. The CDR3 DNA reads TGCGCCAGCAGTGATTTGGAGGGGTCCTACCCCAATGAGCAGTTCTTC. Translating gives CASSDLEGSYPNEQFF.